These T cell receptor beta chains were read from a single sample in a study of T and B cells in COVID-19 patients. TCRdb passed the multiplex PCR reads through MiXCR, listing each CDR3 protein once. This sample has around 21,000 distinct CDR3 sequences, with over 25% found just once. Sample: blood. Receptors were obtained from a human donor who had recovered from COVID-19. CDR3s include the opening cysteine and the closing phenylalanine or tryptophan. A D gene is named only where the DNA matches it firmly. The size entry is marked missing in some rows and otherwise reads once, few, many or a size class.

J gene	D gene	V gene	clone size	CDR3 DNA	CDR3 protein
TRBJ2-1	-	TRBV7-5	-	-	CISVPAASRGAPTSYNEQFF
TRBJ1-1	-	TRBV30	-	TGTGCCTGGAGTGTTGGACGTATGGCTTTCTTT	CAWSVGRMAFF
TRBJ2-6	-	TRBV6-5	-	TGTGCCAGCAGAATCCCAGGGGCTGGGGCCAACGTCCTGACTTTC	CASRIPGAGANVLTF
TRBJ2-2	-	TRBV12-3/TRBV12-4	few	TGTGCCAGCAGGCTCACCGGGGAGCTGTTTTTT	CASRLTGELFF
TRBJ1-2	TRBD1	TRBV7-6	few	TGTGCCAGCAGCTCGACCGGGACAGTGGAACTTCGCTATGGCTACACCTTC	CASSSTGTVELRYGYTF
TRBJ1-6	-	TRBV19	many	TGTGCCACCACCGCGTCCCCTTATAATTCACCCCTCCACTTT	CATTASPYNSPLHF
TRBJ2-4	-	TRBV7-2	-	TGTGCCAGACAGGGAAAAAACATTCAGTACTTC	CARQGKNIQYF
TRBJ2-7	TRBD1	TRBV5-4	-	TGTGCCAGCAGCCCTAGGACAGGGGCTACCTACGAGCAGTACTTC	CASSPRTGATYEQYF
TRBJ1-6	-	TRBV30	many	TGTGCCTGGAGTCAAAGGGACCTATCACCCCTCCACTTT	CAWSQRDLSPLHF
TRBJ2-4	-	TRBV29-1	medium-sized	TGCAGCGTTGAAGGAGCCCTAGCCAAAAACATTCAGTACTTC	CSVEGALAKNIQYF
TRBJ2-3	TRBD2	TRBV12-3/TRBV12-4	many	TGTGCCAGCAGTTTCGTACTAGCGGGGAAAGATACGCAGTATTTT	CASSFVLAGKDTQYF
TRBJ1-5	-	TRBV19	-	TGTGCCAGTAGTAGCGACGGGACTCGTAATCAGCCCCAGCATTTT	CASSSDGTRNQPQHF
TRBJ2-2	TRBD2	TRBV6-1	-	TGTGCCAGCAGGCCTCCGGGACTAGCGGGTAGGGGAGTCGGGGAGCTGTTTTTT	CASRPPGLAGRGVGELFF
TRBJ2-5	-	TRBV11-3	-	TGTGCCAGCAGCTTACTCCAAGCAGAGACCCAGTACTTC	CASSLLQAETQYF
TRBJ1-3	-	TRBV11-3	medium-sized	TGTGCCAGCAGCTCGGTCTCTGGAAACACCATATATTTT	CASSSVSGNTIYF
TRBJ2-6	-	TRBV18	medium-sized	TGTGCCAGCTCACCAGGCTCTGGGGCCAACGTCCTGACTTTC	CASSPGSGANVLTF
TRBJ1-2	TRBD1	TRBV6-5	few	TGTGCCAGCAGACCGCAGGGGGGAAATGGCTACACCTTC	CASRPQGGNGYTF
TRBJ1-1	TRBD1	TRBV19	many	TGTGCCAGTAGCCTCCGGGACAGGGGTGAAGCTTTCTTT	CASSLRDRGEAFF